Here is one T cell receptor (beta chain) with its context. This clone was seen more than once but under ten times. It lacks a known antigen. No much larger clone exists at a distance of one base, and base qualities are not known. Trimming removed 4 bases from V and 0 bases from J, leaving 12 bases between the germline ends. The CDR3, from cysteine to phenylalanine, totals 15 residues. Only CDR3 DNA is held: 45 bases, read in frame from base 1. CDR1 and CDR2 are read off the germline V gene as SNHLY and FYNNEI. Each clonotype received, on average, approximately 9.9x coverage in deep resolution sequencing performed on a MiSeq, where the target depth lay between 1 in 1 million and 1 in 200,000 T cells. The immunoSEQ hsTCRB Kit was used to generate the TCR beta libraries. Regarding the original processing steps: Data were analyzed with ImmunoSEQ Data Assistant and ImmunoSEQ Analyzer, with V, D and J genes assigned per IMGT definitions. Clonality, which ranges from 0 to 1, was calculated as one minus the normalized Shannon entropy of productive rearrangement frequencies. Only overrepresented clonotypes making up at least 0.05% of each patient's repertoire were included in the public clonotype analysis. About 13 age-matched healthy donor repertoires from immuneACCESS were used as controls for clonality. The clones in this table, taken by TCRdb from immuneACCESS, are in-frame only. Not every clone is retained; where verified, under half of the shortfall comes from an unresolved V gene, and the cause of the rest is unknown. D and trimming were read from the DNA, whereas the V and J calls and clone size are those reported in that table. The sample table shows roughly 180,000 clones, and approximately 68% are seen once. Over 10% of the sample goes to the ten largest clones.

The sample's time point label, in plain terms: roughly 2 years on ibrutinib. For TCR beta library preparation, around 1.9 micrograms of genomic DNA were extracted from the cryopreserved PBMCs. Longitudinal blood samples from CLL patients on ibrutinib monotherapy underwent high-throughput TCR beta sequencing. The patients took part in an open-label, single-center phase 2 trial of ibrutinib monotherapy. The data originate from a study of cytotoxic CD8 clonotypes in ibrutinib-treated CLL (dated by TCRdb to the early 2020s). For context, the study as a whole: The cohort was composed of approximately 11 relapsed/refractory and fewer than 16 treatment-naive patients; IGHV unmutated status was identified in fewer than 18 patients. Partial responses were observed in about 24 patients and complete responses in 2; after a median follow-up of around 68 months, remission was maintained in around 14 patients and progression was observed in approximately 12. Samples at response were collected after a median of 12 months of treatment, with a range of roughly 6 to 40 months. On average, each sample had some 250,000 productive templates and tens of thousands of productive rearrangements. Longitudinal samples were obtainable from about 30% of the roughly 90 participants in the trial. Cryopreserved peripheral blood mononuclear cells were obtained prior to treatment, at the time of response, and at either disease progression or sustained remission. Every sample from remission and from progressive disease was obtained while the patients were still on ibrutinib.

What the work shows at the level of the full study, not this receptor alone: At baseline, clonality was higher than in age-matched healthy donors and showed a strong correlation with circulating CD8+ T-cell counts. Clonality rose at ibrutinib response, remained stable during sustained remission, and dropped back toward baseline at progression. Public clonotypes were rare and either contracted or stayed stable during treatment, and the rise in clonality at ibrutinib response reflected the expansion of private clonotypes. Sustained-remission and progressing patients did not have matched sampling times, and lymph node repertoires were not examined.

In this chain, TRBV2 is recombined with TRBJ1-2; a weak D assignment points to TRBD1 (5 bases agree). The specimen comprised PBMCs, sampled after 24 months of ibrutinib treatment. The TCR was taken from a human donor with chronic lymphocytic leukemia. The nucleotide sequence is TGTGCCAGCAGTGGCAAAGGACACCCTAACTATGGCTACACCTTC. Its protein reads: CASSGKGHPNYGYTF.